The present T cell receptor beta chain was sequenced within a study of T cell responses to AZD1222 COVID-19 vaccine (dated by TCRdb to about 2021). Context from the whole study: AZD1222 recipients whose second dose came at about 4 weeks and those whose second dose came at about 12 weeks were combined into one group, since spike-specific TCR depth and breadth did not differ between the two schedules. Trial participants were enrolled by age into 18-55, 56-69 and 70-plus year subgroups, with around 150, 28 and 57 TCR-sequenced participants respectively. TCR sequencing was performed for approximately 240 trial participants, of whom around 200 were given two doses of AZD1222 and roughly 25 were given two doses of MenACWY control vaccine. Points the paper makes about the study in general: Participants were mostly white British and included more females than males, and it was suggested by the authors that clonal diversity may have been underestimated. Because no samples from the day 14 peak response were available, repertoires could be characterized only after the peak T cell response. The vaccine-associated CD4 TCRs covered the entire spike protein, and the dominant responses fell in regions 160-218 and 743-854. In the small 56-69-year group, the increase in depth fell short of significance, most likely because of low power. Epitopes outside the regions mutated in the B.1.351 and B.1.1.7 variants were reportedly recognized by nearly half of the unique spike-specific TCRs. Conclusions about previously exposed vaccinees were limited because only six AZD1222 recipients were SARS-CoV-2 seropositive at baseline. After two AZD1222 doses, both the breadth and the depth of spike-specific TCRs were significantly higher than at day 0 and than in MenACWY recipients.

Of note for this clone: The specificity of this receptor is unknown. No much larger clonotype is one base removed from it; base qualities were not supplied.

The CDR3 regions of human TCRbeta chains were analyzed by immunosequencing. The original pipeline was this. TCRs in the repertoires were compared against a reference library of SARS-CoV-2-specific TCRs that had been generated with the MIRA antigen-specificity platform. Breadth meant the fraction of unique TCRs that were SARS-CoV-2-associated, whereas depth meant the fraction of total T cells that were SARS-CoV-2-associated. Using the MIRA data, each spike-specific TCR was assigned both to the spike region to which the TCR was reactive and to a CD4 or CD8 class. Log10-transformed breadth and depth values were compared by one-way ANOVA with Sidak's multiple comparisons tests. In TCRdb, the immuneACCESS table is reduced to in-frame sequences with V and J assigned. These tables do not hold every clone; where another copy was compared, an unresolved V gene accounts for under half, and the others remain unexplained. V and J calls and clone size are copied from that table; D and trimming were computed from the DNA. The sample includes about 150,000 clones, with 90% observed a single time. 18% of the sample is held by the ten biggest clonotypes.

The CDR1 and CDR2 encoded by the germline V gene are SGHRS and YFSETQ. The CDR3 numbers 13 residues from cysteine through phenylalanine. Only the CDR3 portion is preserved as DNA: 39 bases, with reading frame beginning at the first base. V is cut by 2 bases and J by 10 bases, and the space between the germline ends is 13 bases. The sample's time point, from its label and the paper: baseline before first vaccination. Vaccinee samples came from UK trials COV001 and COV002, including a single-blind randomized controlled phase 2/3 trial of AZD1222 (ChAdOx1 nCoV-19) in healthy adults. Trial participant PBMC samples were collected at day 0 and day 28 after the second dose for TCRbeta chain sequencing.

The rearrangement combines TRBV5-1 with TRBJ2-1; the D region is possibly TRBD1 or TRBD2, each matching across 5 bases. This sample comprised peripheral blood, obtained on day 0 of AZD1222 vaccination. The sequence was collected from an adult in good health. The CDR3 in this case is CASSFDSGTEQFF. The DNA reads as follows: TGCGCCAGCAGCTTCGACTCCGGGACCGAGCAGTTCTTC.